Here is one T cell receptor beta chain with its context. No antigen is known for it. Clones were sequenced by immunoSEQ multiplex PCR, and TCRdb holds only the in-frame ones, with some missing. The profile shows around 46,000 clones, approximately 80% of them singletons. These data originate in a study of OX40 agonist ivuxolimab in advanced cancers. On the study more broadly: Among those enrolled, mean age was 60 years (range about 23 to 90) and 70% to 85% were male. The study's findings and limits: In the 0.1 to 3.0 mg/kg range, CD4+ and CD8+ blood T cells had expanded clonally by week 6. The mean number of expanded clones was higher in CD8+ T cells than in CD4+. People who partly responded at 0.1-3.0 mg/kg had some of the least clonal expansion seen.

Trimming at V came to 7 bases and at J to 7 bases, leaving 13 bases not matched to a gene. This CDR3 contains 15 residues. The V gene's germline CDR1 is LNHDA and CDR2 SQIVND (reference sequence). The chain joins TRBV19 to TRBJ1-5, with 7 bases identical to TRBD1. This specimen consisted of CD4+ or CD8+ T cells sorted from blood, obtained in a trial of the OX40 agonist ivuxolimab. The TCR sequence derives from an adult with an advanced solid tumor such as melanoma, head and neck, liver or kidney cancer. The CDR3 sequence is CASTGTAAALQPQHF. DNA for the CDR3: TGTGCCAGTACCGGGACAGCCGCGGCCTTGCAGCCCCAGCATTTT.